There are many counts of the clone carrying this T cell receptor (beta chain). The antigen is undetermined. With the library built for alpha chains, this beta chain is off target and its frequency is not meaningful. The sample belongs to a study of spatial heterogeneity in lung cancer. The overall study: Detection of beta-chain sequences consistently exceeded that of alpha-chain sequences. Within tumor regions, the number of TCR transcripts tracked closely with a T cell module score obtained from matched bulk RNA-seq.

Time point defined: sample taken at primary tumor resection. Donors were 72 untreated early-stage non-small cell lung cancer patients. TCRdb reanalysed the 5' RACE reads using MiXCR and keeps one entry per CDR3 protein. The sample carries under 12,000 distinct CDR3 sequences, roughly 5.2% recorded once. Whole-study findings and limits: Within tumors, counts of expanded alpha and beta TCRs tracked tumor mutation counts.

This TCR came from a male donor with early-stage non-small cell lung cancer. The material sequenced was lung tumor tissue, taken at surgery.

DNA for the CDR3: TGTGCCAGCAGTTCGAACACAGATACGCAGTATTTT. It encodes CASSSNTDTQYF. The chain recombines TRBV7-2 with TRBJ2-3; D remains unclear. Germline V gives CDR1 SGHTA, CDR2 FQGNSA. The CDR3 extends over 12 amino acids. The V end was cut by 6 bases, the J end by 2 bases, with 6 bases between.